The 15 T cell receptor beta chains listed next were all sequenced from one sample in a study of T cell responses to AZD1222 COVID-19 vaccine (dated by TCRdb to the early 2020s). Sample time point, as interpreted from the label and publication: about 28 days (+/-7) after the second vaccine dose. Receptor libraries were prepared by the immunoSEQ multiplex PCR assay. TCRdb mirrors the immuneACCESS table, restricted to in-frame sequences. Some clones are absent from its copies; in checked studies, under half trace to an unresolved V gene, and the reason for the others is unknown. Recorded for this sample are approximately 170,000 clones; around 88% of them occurred a single time. Around 10% of the sample is in the top ten clones. The sequencing here drew on peripheral blood, taken 28 days after the second AZD1222 dose. The receptors come from an adult who received the AZD1222 COVID-19 vaccine.

V gene TRBV19 combines with J gene TRBJ1-5; no definite D call. V was pared by 3 bases and J by 2 bases, with 5 bases between. The length of the CDR3 is 13 residues. Germline V gene sequence: CDR1 LNHDA, CDR2 SQIVND (reference sequence). CDR3 amino acids: CASSIRGNQPQHF. In DNA form, the CDR3 reads TGTGCCAGTAGTATCCGGGGCAATCAGCCCCAGCATTTT.

The sample holds a few counts of this clone. The DNA for the CDR3 is TGTGCCTGGAGTGTATACCAGGAGGGCTACACCTTC. Its translation is CAWSVYQEGYTF. The chain links TRBV30 to TRBJ1-2; D uncertain. The V and J ends lost 0 bases and 8 bases respectively, with 10 bases between them. Germline V gene lookup returns CDR1 GTSNPN and CDR2 SVGIG (reference sequence). The CDR3 is made up of 12 amino acids.

In this sample, this clone turned up once. This chain joins TRBV6-1 and TRBJ2-4, with a weak D call TRBD1 (6 bases). The V end lost 6 bases, the J end lost 0 bases, and 9 bases lay between the germline ends. This CDR3 is built from 14 residues. Germline V gene lookup returns CDR1 MNHNS and CDR2 SASEGT. This CDR3 is CASSLDRAKNIQYF. The CDR3 region has the DNA TGTGCCAGCAGCCTGGACAGAGCCAAAAACATTCAGTACTTC.

This clone was observed at least ten times. V gene TRBV7-9 combines with J gene TRBJ2-7; no firm D call. Per the germline V gene, CDR1 is SEHNR and CDR2 is FQNEAQ (reference sequence). V lost 1 base and J lost 3, with 4 bases in between. The CDR3 is 12 residues long. The CDR3 DNA reads as TGTGCCAGCAGCTTAGGGTACTACGAGCAGTACTTC. Encoded protein: CASSLGYYEQYF.

The chain employs TRBV7-2 and TRBJ1-6; a possible D gene is TRBD1 (5 bases). V shed 5 bases and J shed 6 bases, with 14 bases lying between them. Per germline, CDR1 SGHTA and CDR2 FQGNSA. The CDR3 extends over 15 amino acids. CDR3 protein: CASSTRQTSNSPLHF. In DNA form, the CDR3 reads TGTGCCAGCAGCACTCGACAGACTTCTAATTCACCCCTCCACTTT.

This chain connects TRBV28 to TRBJ1-2; tentative D call: TRBD1 (6 bases). The CDR3 sequence is 17 residues long. Trimming removed 3 bases from V and 0 bases from J, with 17 bases in between. CDR1 is MDHEN and CDR2 is SYDVKM in the germline V gene. This CDR3 is CASSLGGSSHSNYGYTF. The CDR3 DNA reads as TGTGCCAGCAGTTTGGGGGGCAGTTCCCATTCTAACTATGGCTACACCTTC.

The rearrangement joins TRBV2 to TRBJ1-4; D unclear. Germline V lookup: CDR1 SNHLY, CDR2 FYNNEI. V gave up 5 bases and J gave up 10 bases, with 11 bases separating them. This CDR3 is 12 amino acids long. As DNA, the CDR3 is TGTGCCAGCAGTCGAGGGAACCGAAAACTGTTTTTT. This gives the protein CASSRGNRKLFF.

This chain uses TRBV4-2 with TRBJ2-1, with TRBD1 identical over 9 bases. This CDR3 is built from 18 residues. Germline values: CDR1 LGHNA, CDR2 YNFKEQ. V lost 1 base, J lost 4 bases, and 11 bases stayed unmatched. CDR3: CASSQGHPTGGLYNEQFF. The CDR3 DNA sequence: TGTGCCAGCAGCCAAGGTCATCCGACAGGGGGTCTATACAATGAGCAGTTCTTC.

The chain employs TRBV7-3 and TRBJ1-2; tentatively, D is TRBD1 (5 bases). The CDR3 runs 16 residues. The V end was cut by 2 bases, the J end by 3 bases, with 16 bases between. CDR1 and CDR2 from the germline V gene are SGHTA and FQGTGA. CDR3 in DNA: TGTGCCAGCAGCTTAGGAACTGGCCAGGGAGACTATGGCTACACCTTC. Translated: CASSLGTGQGDYGYTF. The full variable domain, in which reference TRBV7-3 and TRBJ1-2 provide the parts outside the CDR3, is GAGVSQTPSNKVTEKGKYVELRCDPISGHTALYWYRQSLGQGPEFLIYFQGTGAADDSGLPNDRFFAVRPEGSVSTLKIQRTERGDSAVYLCASSLGTGQGDYGYTFGSGTRLTVV.

The chain uses TRBV6-4 and TRBJ2-3; tentative D call: TRBD2 (7 bases). CDR3 size: 13 residues. V was cut by 5 bases and J by 6 bases, with 12 bases left in between. Per germline, CDR1 MRHNA and CDR2 SNTAGT. CDR3 DNA: TGTGCCAGCAGTCGGACTAGGGGGGATACGCAGTATTTT. It translates to CASSRTRGDTQYF.

V usage is TRBV19 and J usage is TRBJ1-1, with D tentatively TRBD1 (6 bases). The ends were cut back, 4 bases at V and 5 bases at J, with 17 bases in the middle. The germline V gene has CDR1 LNHDA and CDR2 SQIVND (reference sequence). This CDR3 comprises 15 residues. The CDR3 loop is CASSTAESRGTEAFF. CDR3 DNA: TGTGCCAGTAGTACGGCGGAGTCAAGGGGGACTGAAGCTTTCTTT.

The chain uses TRBV7-2 and TRBJ2-3; D is uncertain. Germline lookup yields CDR1 SGHTA and CDR2 FQGNSA. V was shortened by 3 bases and J by 7 bases, with 11 bases between the two germline ends. The CDR3 length is 13 residues. CDR3 in DNA: TGTGCCAGCAGCTTGGGATCCCTGAATACGCAGTATTTT. Encoded protein: CASSLGSLNTQYF.

The rearrangement joins TRBV5-8 to TRBJ1-2; D is undetermined. CDR1 is SGHTS, CDR2 YDEGEE, per germline. The CDR3 spans 13 residues. The V gene lost 1 base and the J gene lost 1 base, with 5 bases spanning the gap. CDR3 DNA: TGTGCCAGCAGCTTGCTCAATAACTATGGCTACACCTTC. This gives the protein CASSLLNNYGYTF. Complete variable domain (other parts from reference TRBV5-8 and TRBJ1-2): EAGVTQSPTHLIKTRGQQATLRCSPISGHTSVYWYQQALGLGLQFLLWYDEGEERNRGNFPPRFSGRQFPNYSSELNVNALELEDSALYLCASSLLNNYGYTFGSGTRLTVV.

The rearrangement links TRBV7-3 to TRBJ2-5; unclear D gene. The CDR3 is 15 residues long. Trimming cost V 4 bases and J 0 bases, with 12 bases left between them. CDR1 SGHTA and CDR2 FQGTGA come from the germline V gene. The CDR3, as DNA: TGTGCCAGCAGCTGTGAAAGGAATTACCAAGAGACCCAGTACTTC. Protein product: CASSCERNYQETQYF.

This chain uses TRBV9 with TRBJ2-2, with 7 bases that match TRBD1. Trimming at V came to 4 bases and at J to 4 bases, leaving 13 bases not matched to a gene. Germline V lookup: CDR1 SGDLS, CDR2 YYNGEE. This CDR3 has 17 amino acids. The CDR3: CASSIRDREGGTGELFF. As DNA, the CDR3 is TGTGCCAGCAGCATCCGAGACAGGGAAGGGGGCACCGGGGAGCTGTTTTTT.